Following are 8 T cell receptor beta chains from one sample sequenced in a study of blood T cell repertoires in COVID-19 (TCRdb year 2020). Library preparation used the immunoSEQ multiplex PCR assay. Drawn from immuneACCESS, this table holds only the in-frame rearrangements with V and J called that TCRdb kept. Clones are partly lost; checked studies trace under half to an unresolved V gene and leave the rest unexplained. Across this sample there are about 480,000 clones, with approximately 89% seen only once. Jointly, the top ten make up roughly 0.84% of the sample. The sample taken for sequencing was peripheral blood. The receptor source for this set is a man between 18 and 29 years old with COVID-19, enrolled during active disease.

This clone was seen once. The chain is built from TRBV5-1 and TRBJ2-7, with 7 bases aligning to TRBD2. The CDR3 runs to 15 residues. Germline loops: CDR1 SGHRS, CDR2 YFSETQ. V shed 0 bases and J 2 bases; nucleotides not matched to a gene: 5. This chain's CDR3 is CASSLEAGPAYEQYF. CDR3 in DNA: TGCGCCAGCAGCTTGGAAGCGGGGCCAGCCTACGAGCAGTACTTC.

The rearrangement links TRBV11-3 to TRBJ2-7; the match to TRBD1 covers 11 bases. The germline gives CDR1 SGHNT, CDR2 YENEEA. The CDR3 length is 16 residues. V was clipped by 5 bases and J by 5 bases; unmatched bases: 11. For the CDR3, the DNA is TGTGCCAGCAGCCCGGGACAGGGGGAATTAGAAAACGAGCAGTACTTC. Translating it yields CASSPGQGELENEQYF.

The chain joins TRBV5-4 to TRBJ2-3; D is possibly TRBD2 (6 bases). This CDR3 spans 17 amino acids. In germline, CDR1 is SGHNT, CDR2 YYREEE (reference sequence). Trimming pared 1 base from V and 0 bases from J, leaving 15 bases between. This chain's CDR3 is CASSLPLVGTSTDTQYF. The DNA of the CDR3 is TGTGCCAGCAGCTTGCCCTTGGTCGGGACTAGCACAGATACGCAGTATTTT. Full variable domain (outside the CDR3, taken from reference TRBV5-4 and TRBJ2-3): ETGVTQSPTHLIKTRGQQVTLRCSSQSGHNTVSWYQQALGQGPQFIFQYYREEENGRGNFPPRFSGLQFPNYSSELNVNALELDDSALYLCASSLPLVGTSTDTQYFGPGTRLTVL.

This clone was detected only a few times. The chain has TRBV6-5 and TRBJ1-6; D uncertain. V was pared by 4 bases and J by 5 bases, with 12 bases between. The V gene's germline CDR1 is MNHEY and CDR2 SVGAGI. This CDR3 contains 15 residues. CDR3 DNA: TGTGCCAGCAGTTTAACGGGTGGCGATAATTCACCCCTCCACTTT. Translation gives CASSLTGGDNSPLHF.

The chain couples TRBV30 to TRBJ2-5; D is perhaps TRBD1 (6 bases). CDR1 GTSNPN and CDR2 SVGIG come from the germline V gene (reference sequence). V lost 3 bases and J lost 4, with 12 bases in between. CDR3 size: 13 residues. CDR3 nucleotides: TGTGCCTGGAGCGAACAGGGCCGAGAGACCCAGTACTTC. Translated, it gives CAWSEQGRETQYF. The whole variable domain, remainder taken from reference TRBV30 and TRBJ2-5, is SQTIHQWPATLVQPVGSPLSLECTVEGTSNPNLYWYRQAAGRGLQLLFYSVGIGQISSEVPQNLSASRPQDRQFILSSKKLLLSDSGFYLCAWSEQGRETQYFGPGTRLLVL.

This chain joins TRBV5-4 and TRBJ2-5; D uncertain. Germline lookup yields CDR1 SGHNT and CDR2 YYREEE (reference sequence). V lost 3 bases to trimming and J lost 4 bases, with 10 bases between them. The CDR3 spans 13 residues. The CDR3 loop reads CASSSETPETQYF. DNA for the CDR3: TGTGCCAGCAGCTCGGAGACCCCAGAGACCCAGTACTTC. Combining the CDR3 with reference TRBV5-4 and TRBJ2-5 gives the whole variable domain ETGVTQSPTHLIKTRGQQVTLRCSSQSGHNTVSWYQQALGQGPQFIFQYYREEENGRGNFPPRFSGLQFPNYSSELNVNALELDDSALYLCASSSETPETQYFGPGTRLLVL.

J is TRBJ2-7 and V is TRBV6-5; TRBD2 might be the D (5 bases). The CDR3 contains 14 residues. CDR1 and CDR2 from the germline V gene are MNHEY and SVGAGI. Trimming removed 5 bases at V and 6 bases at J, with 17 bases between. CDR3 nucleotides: TGTGCCAGCAGTATGGTTGAGGGTGGAAGCGAGCAGTACTTC. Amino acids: CASSMVEGGSEQYF.

The chain's CDR3 is CASSLFGGTSGSKQFF. DNA of the CDR3: TGTGCCAGCAGCTTATTCGGAGGGACTAGCGGGAGTAAGCAGTTCTTC. This chain uses TRBV7-2 with TRBJ2-1; 14 nucleotides line up with TRBD2. CDR3 length: 16 amino acids. Germline V gene sequence: CDR1 SGHTA, CDR2 FQGNSA. Trimming took 2 bases from V and 11 from J; bases not matched to a gene: 8.